The rows below give T cell receptor beta chains drawn from one sample of a study of T cells after yellow fever vaccination. In TCRdb, the 5' RACE reads were re-called with MiXCR into one record per CDR3 protein. The sample lists about 260,000 distinct CDR3 sequences, 13% seen once, with approximately 0.49% in the top ten. Material: CD4+ T cells sorted from PBMCs, obtained 45 days after the yellow fever booster vaccination. The receptor source for this set is a man under 40 who received the YFV17D yellow fever vaccine. CDR3s include the opening cysteine and the closing phenylalanine or tryptophan.

V: TRBV10-3
CDR3: CAIRTRETQYF

V: TRBV7-2
CDR3: CASSPSYYNEQFF

V: TRBV20-1
CDR3: CSAPGRAGGSRTQYF

V: TRBV9
CDR3: CASSVSMTGDTQYF

V: TRBV18
CDR3: CASSPRLDYEQYF

V: TRBV12-3/TRBV12-4
CDR3: CASSPSWRDTGELFF

V: TRBV12-3/TRBV12-4
CDR3: CASTSGGLAVPYEQYF

V: TRBV5-1
CDR3: CASTWTGERGNEQFF

V: TRBV11-3
CDR3: CASSTQSDTQYF

V: TRBV7-3
CDR3: CASSLSGTDTQYF

V: TRBV24-1
CDR3: CATSDQGADEQFF

V: TRBV10-2
CDR3: CASSRGLDGNTIYF

V: TRBV7-6
CDR3: CASSRGQAFSNEQYF

V: TRBV29-1
CDR3: CSVDGNGAYEQYF

V: TRBV11-2
CDR3: CASSFGQGALDTQYF

V: TRBV21-1
CDR3: CASSKFRCRAGAPTQYF

V: TRBV30
CDR3: CAWRKRRSGYEQYF

V: TRBV20-1
CDR3: CSATRTSGKNIQYF

V: TRBV19
CDR3: CASISQGPGQPQHF

V: TRBV5-6
CDR3: CASSLKGLDTQYF

V: TRBV12-3/TRBV12-4
CDR3: CASTPPGASGKYEQFF

V: TRBV7-2
CDR3: CASSLGQLSYEQYF

V: TRBV15
CDR3: CATSRVASGGSETQYF

V: TRBV4-2
CDR3: CASSQDKAIYEQYF

V: TRBV18
CDR3: CASSPRDRGIYTEAFF

V: TRBV5-1
CDR3: CASSRTSGTKITQETQYF

V: TRBV6-2/TRBV6-3
CDR3: CASSYRGETQYF

V: TRBV7-8
CDR3: CASSSARLAGDTQYF

V: TRBV6-5
CDR3: CASSYSGSSGNTIYF

V: TRBV5-1
CDR3: CASSSLAGSETGELFF

V: TRBV7-2
CDR3: CASSQGTANEQYF

V: TRBV7-2
CDR3: CASSLELGAIYEQYF

V: TRBV20-1
CDR3: CSARVAGSGELFF

V: TRBV5-1
CDR3: CASSEDYEQYF

V: TRBV7-2
CDR3: CASSLAGTGFDEQYF

V: TRBV12-3/TRBV12-4
CDR3: CASSFQGSSGYTF

V: TRBV7-2
CDR3: CASSATDTQYF

V: TRBV5-1
CDR3: CASRLDTETQYF

V: TRBV12-5
CDR3: CASGLVGTSGYNEQFF

V: TRBV4-3
CDR3: CASSQDEGVRGEQFF

V: TRBV20-1
CDR3: CSARVPGRVTGELFF

V: TRBV29-1
CDR3: CSVVRGPDGYTF

V: TRBV28
CDR3: CASSSAGQETQYF

V: TRBV20-1
CDR3: CSARDSGWQFF

V: TRBV5-6
CDR3: CASSRTGTGFIGQYF

V: TRBV19
CDR3: CASSLIEKSGSPGEQFF

V: TRBV29-1
CDR3: CSVHGASNTGELFF

V: TRBV24-1
CDR3: CATRGAGVADTQYF

V: TRBV20-1
CDR3: CSATPGVRGETQYF

V: TRBV28
CDR3: CASTRFRGLGQGEQFF

V: TRBV10-3
CDR3: CAIKGGGLFDTQYF

V: TRBV5-1
CDR3: CASSLEMTRAYEQYF